Listed below are T cell receptor beta chains from one sample, sequenced in a study of T-cell memory formation after mild COVID-19. TCRdb reanalysed the 5' RACE reads using MiXCR and keeps one entry per CDR3 protein. The sample records about 540,000 distinct CDR3 sequences, 20% being singletons. The sample comprised PBMCs or a T cell subset sorted from them (not recorded which). These receptors were taken from an adult woman who had mild COVID-19 (a few samples of this study predate the infection). Cell type and time point are not known. The CDR3 runs from the conserved cysteine through the conserved F or W. The D gene is left open where the match is weak. A clone size is listed for some rows: how often the clone was seen (once, few, many), or a class if it is expanded.

V gene,D gene,J gene,clone size,CDR3 DNA,CDR3 protein
TRBV25-1,NA,TRBJ2-7,few,TGTGCCAGCAGTGATTGGACTGACCCCTACGAGCAGTACTTC,CASSDWTDPYEQYF
TRBV29-1,TRBD2,TRBJ2-3,few,TGCAGCGTTGAAGATCTGACTAGCGGGAGGGCCGGGGATACGCAGTATTTT,CSVEDLTSGRAGDTQYF
TRBV30,NA,TRBJ2-5,NA,TGTGCCCGAGGGCTCGGCGAGACCCAGTACTTC,CARGLGETQYF
TRBV5-5,NA,TRBJ2-7,few,TGTGCCAGCAGCCCTCTTCCGGGGGACTACGAGCAGTACTTC,CASSPLPGDYEQYF
TRBV24-1,TRBD1,TRBJ1-5,NA,TGTGCCACCAGTGATGACAGGGGTCATCAGCCCCAGCATTTT,CATSDDRGHQPQHF
TRBV7-2,NA,TRBJ2-3,many,TGTGCCAGCAGCAACGGACTCAGCACAGATACGCAGTATTTT,CASSNGLSTDTQYF
TRBV12-3/TRBV12-4,NA,TRBJ2-7,few,TGTGCCAGCAGTTTTCCGGCCAGGTTGGGCTACGAGCAGTACTTC,CASSFPARLGYEQYF
TRBV6-2/TRBV6-3,NA,TRBJ2-5,NA,TGTGCCAGCGGGTCGAGGGCCCGGGAGACCCAGTACTTC,CASGSRARETQYF
TRBV27,NA,TRBJ1-1,NA,TGTGCCAGCATGTGGACCCCCTACACTGAAGCTTTCTTT,CASMWTPYTEAFF
TRBV6-5,NA,TRBJ1-1,NA,TGTGCCAGCAGTAAAAGGGGTGGAACTGAAGCTTTCTTT,CASSKRGGTEAFF
TRBV12-3/TRBV12-4,TRBD1,TRBJ2-1,NA,TGTGCCAGCAGTTTGTCTCAGGGGGCGAATGAGCAGTTCTTC,CASSLSQGANEQFF